The clone carrying this TCR beta chain was counted at least ten times. What it recognizes is unknown. The library had UMIs added by 3' ligation of an oligonucleotide to TCR cDNA. Adult healthy volunteers gave 2.5 ml peripheral blood for whole-blood RNA. Reverse transcription used DNase-treated unsorted total RNA, aiming for roughly 1 to 1000 ng. The data were taken from a study of naive and memory T cell subsets. Study-level results: TCR transcript changes with activation or differentiation may affect this RNA method.

Four PCR rounds used nested alpha and beta constant region primers plus the SP2 primer. Alpha and beta constant region primers primed reverse transcription for blood and skin samples. TCRdb re-analysed the 5' RACE reads in MiXCR, keeping a single row per CDR3 protein. The profile shows 60,000 or so distinct CDR3 sequences, 5.5% to 8.5% of them singletons. This receptor was taken from a male donor in good health.

The CDR3: CSARSASGGGSLGQFF. Written as DNA, the CDR3 is TGCAGTGCTAGATCAGCTAGCGGGGGAGGTAGTTTGGGGCAGTTCTTC. J is TRBJ2-1 and V is TRBV20-1; 10 bases fit TRBD2. The CDR3 covers 16 residues. Germline trimming cut 2 bases from V and 12 bases from J; bases unmatched to any gene: 16. The V gene's germline CDR1 is DFQATT and CDR2 SNEGSKA (reference sequence).